Below, 13 T cell receptor beta chains from the same sample are listed, as sequenced in a study of neurological immune-mediated disorders. TCRdb re-called the 5' RACE reads through MiXCR, storing one row per CDR3 protein. The table has some 60,000 distinct CDR3 sequences, more than 7.5% seen once. The time point denotes: longitudinal time-point 2. Sequencing used PBMCs. Receptors originate from a man in his thirties or forties in good health.

This clonotype was seen repeatedly, ten times or more. This chain uses TRBV4-1 with TRBJ2-7; D not resolved. The CDR3 spans 15 residues. The V gene's germline CDR1 is MGHRA and CDR2 YSYEKL. V lost 0 bases and J 0 bases, leaving 9 bases between the germline ends. The chain's CDR3 is CASSQDRRASYEQYF. The CDR3 region has the DNA TGCGCCAGCAGCCAAGATAGACGGGCCTCCTACGAGCAGTACTTC.

This clonotype was observed at least ten times. The V call is TRBV12-3 or TRBV12-4, the J call TRBJ2-5, with a tentative D call TRBD1 (6 bases). The CDR3 is 12 residues long. Between the trimmed V and J ends, which lost 5 bases and 5 bases, there was a span of 9 bases. CDR3 bases: TGTGCCAGCAGTACAGGGTTGGAGACCCAGTACTTC. It yields the protein CASSTGLETQYF.

This clonotype occurred many times. The rearrangement uses TRBV20-1 and TRBJ1-5; TRBD1 matches 9 bases. This CDR3 is 14 amino acids long. CDR1 is DFQATT and CDR2 is SNEGSKA in the germline V gene (reference sequence). V shed 5 bases, J shed 9 bases, and the junction held 11 bases outside the gene matches. The CDR3 is CSASLDRGDRPQHF. CDR3 nucleotides: TGCAGTGCTTCTCTCGACAGGGGGGATCGGCCCCAGCATTTT.

This clonotype was seen ten or more times. The chain is built from TRBV28 and TRBJ2-7; the D gene is possibly TRBD2 (5 bases). Trimming took off 3 bases at V and 3 bases at J, with 21 bases between the two ends. Germline V gene sequence: CDR1 MDHEN, CDR2 SYDVKM. This CDR3 is built from 17 residues. The CDR3 coding sequence is TGTGCCAGCAGTTTTCTCTGGGATCGAGGGAGTATCTACGAGCAGTACTTC. Translated, it gives CASSFLWDRGSIYEQYF. The variable domain in full, completed from reference TRBV28 and TRBJ2-7, reads DVKVTQSSRYLVKRTGEKVFLECVQDMDHENMFWYRQDPGLGLRLIYFSYDVKMKEKGDIPEGYSVSREKKERFSLILESASTNQTSMYLCASSFLWDRGSIYEQYFGPGTRLTVT.

This clonotype appeared many times. V usage is TRBV20-1 and J usage is TRBJ2-7; TRBD1 matches 7 bases. This CDR3 comprises 15 residues. After removal of 5 bases from V and 2 bases from J, the junction contained 12 bases not matched to a gene. Germline lookup yields CDR1 DFQATT and CDR2 SNEGSKA (reference sequence). CDR3 protein: CSAVIPGQLPYEQYF. DNA for the CDR3: TGCAGTGCTGTGATCCCGGGACAGCTCCCCTACGAGCAGTACTTC.

Many counts were recorded for this clonotype. The chain is built from TRBV7-2 and TRBJ1-5, with D possibly TRBD1 on 6 matching bases. This CDR3 spans 14 amino acids. Germline lookup yields CDR1 SGHTA and CDR2 FQGNSA. Between the trimmed V and J ends, which lost 5 bases and 7 bases, there was a span of 15 bases. The CDR3 DNA follows: TGTGCCAGCAGCCAGGCAGGGGTGGGACAGCCCCAGCATTTT. Amino acids: CASSQAGVGQPQHF.

A remark on this clonotype: Since a much larger clone is just one base distant, this may be a read error. J is TRBJ2-1 and V is TRBV5-1; maybe TRBD2 (6 bases). The CDR3 has 15 amino acids. Germline V gives CDR1 SGHRS, CDR2 YFSETQ. In DNA, the CDR3 is TGCGCCAGCAGTAAGGAGGGGAACTACTACAATGAGCGGTTCTTC. Its translation is CASSKEGNYYNERFF.

This clonotype was counted at least ten times. This chain joins TRBV7-3 and TRBJ2-2; D gene uncertain. The CDR3 length is 13 residues. V lost 0 bases and J 7 bases, leaving 6 bases between the germline ends. Germline CDR1 reads SGHTA; CDR2 reads FQGTGA. CDR3 region: CASSLTPIGELFF. The DNA for the CDR3 is TGTGCCAGCAGCTTAACGCCCATCGGGGAGCTGTTTTTT.

Comment on this clonotype: A much more abundant neighbour one base away suggests this may be a read error. The V call is TRBV27, the J call TRBJ2-1; TRBD2 agrees at 8 bases. Trimming at V came to 6 bases and at J to 6 bases, leaving 10 bases not matched to a gene. CDR3 length: 15 residues. The germline gives CDR1 MNHEY, CDR2 SMNVEV (reference sequence). CDR3 coding DNA: TGTGCCAGCAGCCGACTAGCGCGGAACCTCAATGAGCAGTTCTTC. Translated: CASSRLARNLNEQFF.

At least ten counts were recorded for this clonotype. The chain employs TRBV29-1 and TRBJ2-1; D remains unclear. The V end lost 1 base, the J end lost 8 bases, and 27 bases lay between the germline ends. There are 18 residues in the CDR3. Per germline, CDR1 SQVTM and CDR2 ANQGSEA. CDR3 protein: CSVEAMTDGEWDKDEQFF. The DNA of the CDR3 is TGCAGCGTTGAAGCTATGACGGATGGGGAATGGGATAAGGATGAGCAGTTCTTC.

This clonotype was counted at least ten times. The rearrangement joins TRBV20-1 to TRBJ1-5; no clear D. Germline V gene lookup returns CDR1 DFQATT and CDR2 SNEGSKA (reference sequence). Deletions cut 6 bases from V and 0 bases from J, with 15 bases between. The CDR3 extends over 15 amino acids. As DNA, the CDR3 is TGCAGTGCCGAGGAACACGGATCTAGCAATCAGCCCCAGCATTTT. Translating gives CSAEEHGSSNQPQHF.

This clonotype was seen at least ten times. The genes are TRBV7-2 and TRBJ2-3; D remains unclear. The CDR3 is 16 amino acids. The V gene lost 0 bases and the J gene lost 2 bases, with 12 bases spanning the gap. Germline V gives CDR1 SGHTA, CDR2 FQGNSA. The CDR3 region is CASSLAGLVVTDTQYF. The CDR3 DNA sequence: TGTGCCAGCAGCTTAGCTGGTCTAGTGGTCACAGATACGCAGTATTTT.

This clonotype showed up many times. J is TRBJ1-6 and V is TRBV12-3 or TRBV12-4; no definite D call. The V and J ends lost 6 bases and 7 bases respectively, with 7 bases between them. CDR3 length: 12 amino acids. For the CDR3, the DNA is TGTGCCAGCAGCCGGCCCAATTCACCCCTCCACTTT. Its translation: CASSRPNSPLHF.